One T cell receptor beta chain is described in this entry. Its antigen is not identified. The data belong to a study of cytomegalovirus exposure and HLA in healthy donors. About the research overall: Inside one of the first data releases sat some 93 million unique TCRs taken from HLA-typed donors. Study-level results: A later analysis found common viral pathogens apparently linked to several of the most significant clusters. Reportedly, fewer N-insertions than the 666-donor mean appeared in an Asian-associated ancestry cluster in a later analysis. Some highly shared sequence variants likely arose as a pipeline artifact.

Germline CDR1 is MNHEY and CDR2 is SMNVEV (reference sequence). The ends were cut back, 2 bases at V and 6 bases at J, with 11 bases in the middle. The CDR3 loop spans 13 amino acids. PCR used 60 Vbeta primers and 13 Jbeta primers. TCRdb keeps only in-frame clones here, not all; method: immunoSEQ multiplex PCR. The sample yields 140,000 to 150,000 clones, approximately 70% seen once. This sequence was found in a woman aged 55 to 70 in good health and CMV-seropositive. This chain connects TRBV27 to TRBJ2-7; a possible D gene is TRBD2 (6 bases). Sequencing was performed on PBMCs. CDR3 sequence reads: CASSLAGSGEQYF. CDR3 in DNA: TGTGCCAGCAGTTTAGCGGGATCTGGCGAGCAGTACTTC.